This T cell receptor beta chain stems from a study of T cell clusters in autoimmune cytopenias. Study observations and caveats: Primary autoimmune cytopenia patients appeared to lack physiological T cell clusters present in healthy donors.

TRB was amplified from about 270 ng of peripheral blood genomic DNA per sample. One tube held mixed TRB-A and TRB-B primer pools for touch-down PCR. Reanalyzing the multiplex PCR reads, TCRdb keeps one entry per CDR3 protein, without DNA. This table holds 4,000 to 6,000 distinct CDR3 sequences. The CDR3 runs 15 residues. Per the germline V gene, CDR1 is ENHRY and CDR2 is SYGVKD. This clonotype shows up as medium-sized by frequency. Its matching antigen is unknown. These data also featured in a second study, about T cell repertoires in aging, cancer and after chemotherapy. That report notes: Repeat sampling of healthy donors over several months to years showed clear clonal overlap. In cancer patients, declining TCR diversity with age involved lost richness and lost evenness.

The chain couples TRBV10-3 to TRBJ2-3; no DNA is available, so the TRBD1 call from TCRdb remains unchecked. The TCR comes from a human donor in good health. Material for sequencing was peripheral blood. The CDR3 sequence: CAISETGAGTDTQYF.